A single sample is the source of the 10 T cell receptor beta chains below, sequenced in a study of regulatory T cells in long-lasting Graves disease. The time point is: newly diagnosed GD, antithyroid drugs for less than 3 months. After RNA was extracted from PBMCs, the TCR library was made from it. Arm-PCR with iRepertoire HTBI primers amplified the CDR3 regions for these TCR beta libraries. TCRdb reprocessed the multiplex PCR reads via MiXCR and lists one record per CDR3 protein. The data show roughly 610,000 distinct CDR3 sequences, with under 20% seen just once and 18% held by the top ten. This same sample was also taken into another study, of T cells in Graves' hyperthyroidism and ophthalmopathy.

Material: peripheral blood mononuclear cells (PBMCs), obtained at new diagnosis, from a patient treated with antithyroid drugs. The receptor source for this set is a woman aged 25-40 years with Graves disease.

The CDR3 region is CAWTDRWTSSSYEQYF. Written as DNA, the CDR3 is TGTGCCTGGACCGACCGCTGGACTTCCTCCTCCTACGAGCAGTACTTC. The gene calls are TRBV30 and TRBJ2-7; tentatively, D is TRBD2 (5 bases). This CDR3 contains 16 residues. V was trimmed by 4 bases and J by 0 bases, leaving 19 bases between them. Looked up from germline, CDR1 is GTSNPN and CDR2 is SVGIG (reference sequence).

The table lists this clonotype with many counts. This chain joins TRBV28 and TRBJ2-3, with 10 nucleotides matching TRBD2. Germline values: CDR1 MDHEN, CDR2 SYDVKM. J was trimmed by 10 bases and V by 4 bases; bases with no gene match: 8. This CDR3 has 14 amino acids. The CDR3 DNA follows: TGTGCCAGCAGTTCAGCCCAAGCGGGAGGGGCGCAGTATTTT. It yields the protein CASSSAQAGGAQYF. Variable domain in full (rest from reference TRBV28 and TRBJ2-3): DVKVTQSSRYLVKRTGEKVFLECVQDMDHENMFWYRQDPGLGLRLIYFSYDVKMKEKGDIPEGYSVSREKKERFSLILESASTNQTSMYLCASSSAQAGGAQYFGPGTRLTVL.

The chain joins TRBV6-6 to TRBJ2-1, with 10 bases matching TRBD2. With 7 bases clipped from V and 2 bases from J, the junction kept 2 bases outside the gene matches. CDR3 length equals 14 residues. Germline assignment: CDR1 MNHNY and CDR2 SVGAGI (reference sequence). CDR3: CASTSGSTYNEQFF. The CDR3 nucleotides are TGTGCCAGCACTAGCGGGAGTACCTACAATGAGCAGTTCTTC.

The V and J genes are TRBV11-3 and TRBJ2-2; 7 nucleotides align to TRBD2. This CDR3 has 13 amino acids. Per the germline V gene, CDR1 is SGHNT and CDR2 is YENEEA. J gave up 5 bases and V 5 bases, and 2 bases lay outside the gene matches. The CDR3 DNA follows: TGTGCCAGCAGCACCGGGGGGACCGGGGAGCTGTTTTTT. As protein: CASSTGGTGELFF.

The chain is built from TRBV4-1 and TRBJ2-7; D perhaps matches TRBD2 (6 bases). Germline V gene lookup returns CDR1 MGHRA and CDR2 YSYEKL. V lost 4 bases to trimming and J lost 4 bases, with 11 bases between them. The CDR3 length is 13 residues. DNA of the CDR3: TGCGCCAGCAGCCCCACGGGAGTATACGAGCAGTACTTC. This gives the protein CASSPTGVYEQYF.

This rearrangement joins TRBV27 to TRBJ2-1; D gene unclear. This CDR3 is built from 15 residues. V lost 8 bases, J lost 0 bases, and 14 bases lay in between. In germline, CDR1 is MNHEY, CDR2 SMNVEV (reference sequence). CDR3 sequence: CASSNFKSSYNEQFF. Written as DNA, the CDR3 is TGTGCCAGCTCAAACTTTAAAAGCTCCTACAATGAGCAGTTCTTC.

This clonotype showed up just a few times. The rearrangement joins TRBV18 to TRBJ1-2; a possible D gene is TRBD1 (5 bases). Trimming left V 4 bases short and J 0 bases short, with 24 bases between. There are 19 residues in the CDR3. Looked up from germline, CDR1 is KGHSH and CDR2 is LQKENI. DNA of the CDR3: TGTGCCAGCTCACTTGGGTCCATAATCGGGGCGACAGCTAACTATGGCTACACCTTC. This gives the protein CASSLGSIIGATANYGYTF.

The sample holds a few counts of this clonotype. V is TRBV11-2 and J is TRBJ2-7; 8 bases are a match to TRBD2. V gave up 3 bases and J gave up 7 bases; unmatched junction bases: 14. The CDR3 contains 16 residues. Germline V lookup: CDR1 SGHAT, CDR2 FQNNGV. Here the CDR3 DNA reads TGTGCCAGCAGCTTCGGGGGGGGAGCTTCCCCTAAGGAGCAGTACTTC. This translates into CASSFGGGASPKEQYF.

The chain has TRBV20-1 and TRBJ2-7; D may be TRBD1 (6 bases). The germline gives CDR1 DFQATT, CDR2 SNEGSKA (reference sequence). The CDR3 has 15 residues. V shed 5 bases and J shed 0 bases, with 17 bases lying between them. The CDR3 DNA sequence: TGCAGTGCTCCCCTCTGGGGGCACAGCTCCTACGAGCAGTACTTC. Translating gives CSAPLWGHSSYEQYF.

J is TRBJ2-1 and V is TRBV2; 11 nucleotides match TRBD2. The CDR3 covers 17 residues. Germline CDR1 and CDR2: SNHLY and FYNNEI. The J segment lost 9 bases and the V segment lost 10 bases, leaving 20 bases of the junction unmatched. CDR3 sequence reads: CAIPGVGTSGSLSEQFF. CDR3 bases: TGTGCCATCCCAGGGGTCGGAACTAGCGGGAGTCTCAGTGAGCAGTTCTTC.